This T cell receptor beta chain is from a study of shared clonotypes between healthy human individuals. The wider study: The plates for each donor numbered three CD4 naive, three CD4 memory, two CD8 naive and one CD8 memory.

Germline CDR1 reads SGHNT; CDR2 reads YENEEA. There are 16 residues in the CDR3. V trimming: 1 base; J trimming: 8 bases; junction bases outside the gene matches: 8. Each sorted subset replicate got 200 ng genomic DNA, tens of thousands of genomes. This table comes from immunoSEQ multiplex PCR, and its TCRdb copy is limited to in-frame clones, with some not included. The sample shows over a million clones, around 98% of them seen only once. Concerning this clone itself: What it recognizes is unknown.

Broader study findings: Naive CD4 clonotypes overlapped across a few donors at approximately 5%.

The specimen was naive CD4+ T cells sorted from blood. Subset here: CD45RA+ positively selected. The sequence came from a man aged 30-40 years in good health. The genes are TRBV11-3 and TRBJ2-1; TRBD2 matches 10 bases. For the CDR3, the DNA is TGTGCCAGCAGCTTAGGCCTAGCGGGAGCATGGGATGAGCAGTTCTTC. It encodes CASSLGLAGAWDEQFF.